This T cell receptor beta chain was sequenced for a study of beta chain features in type 1 diabetes listed by TCRdb under 2018. Regarding the complete study: Patients and healthy donors did not differ in mean age, gender distribution, total cell number or subset yield. A total of about 110 million sorted cells were examined across all samples, and the number of cells per subset was strongly correlated with RNA yield. The study compared the TCRB repertoires of sorted circulating CD4+ T cell subsets in recently diagnosed type 1 diabetes patients with those in matched healthy donors. Regulatory and stem cell-like memory subsets were isolated from only 8 patients and 8 healthy donors, whereas naive and central memory subsets came from all 28 donors.

For CDR1 and CDR2, the germline V gene lists SQVTM and ANQGSEA. From cysteine to phenylalanine, the CDR3 is 11 amino acids long. Only CDR3 DNA remains: 33 bases, in frame from the first base. Trimming takes 3 bases from V and 1 base from J, and the germline ends sit 3 bases apart. As for this clone: Its binding antigen is unknown. No base-level quality is on record; no much larger clone is a single base apart.

All of the isolated RNA was reverse transcribed with the High Capacity cDNA Reverse Transcription Kit, so expressed TCRB transcripts were sequenced. Naive, central memory and regulatory T cell samples underwent deep immunoSEQ sequencing, averaging approximately 3.3 million total reads per sample. After sorted cells were lysed in RLT buffer, RNA was extracted with DNase-treated RNeasy Micro or Mini kits, with the choice depending on cell number. To prevent cross-contamination, each cell subset was processed individually, whereas patient and healthy donor samples were processed jointly. The immunoSEQ multiplex PCR was used to amplify TCRB sequences from cDNA, yielding 87-bp fragments that span the CDR3 region. Sequencing of the amplicons was performed on the Illumina HiSeq platform. The paper's data handling went like this. Synthetic template baselines were used to correct PCR bias computationally, reads within Hamming distance 2 were collapsed together, and singletons that could not be merged were discarded. Reads were aligned against IMGT so that V, D and J genes, CDR3 length and insertions or deletions at six rearrangement sites could be assigned. Within each subset, clonotype counts were normalized to sorted cell number, and only after that were true diversity and Gini coefficients computed with the tcR R package. The overlap coefficient, calculated on TCRB nucleotide sequences, was used to quantify repertoire sharing. As a proxy for the pre-selection repertoire, out-of-frame TCRB sequences from naive cells were analyzed. The table was pulled from immuneACCESS by TCRdb, which kept in-frame rearrangements only. Such tables lose some clones; where checked, under half of the loss comes from unresolved V genes, and the rest has no known cause. The DNA gave D and trimming, while V, J and clone size come from that table. The sample has about 260,000 clones on record, 24% of them singletons. The ten largest make up over 0.01% of the sample.

Each donor gave one peripheral blood draw, roughly 120 mL on average, collected into heparinised tubes. A BD FACSAria II was used to sort naive, central memory, regulatory and stem cell-like memory CD4+ T cells with a panel that included CD45RO, CCR7, CD25, CD127, CD95 and CD27. Every sorted population had a purity above 95%. Right away, PBMCs were isolated by Lymphoprep density gradient centrifugation and were stained directly, with no culture step. So that batch effects would be minimized, each experiment stained and sorted samples in pairs, pairing one healthy donor with one patient. Points the paper makes about the study in general: Naive, central memory and regulatory TCRB repertoires appeared to be more alike among patients than among healthy donors. PCR may preferentially amplify shorter templates, but because patient and control samples were amplified and corrected together, any resulting skew would affect both groups equally. Patients with type 1 diabetes made fewer insertions and deleted more nucleotides at VDJ recombination sites, implying thymic rearrangement abnormalities. Only small numbers of individuals were included in the HLA sub-analyses, which left unresolved whether HLA type had any influence on TCRB rearrangement. A moderate but significant shortening of TCRB CDR3 length was observed in type 1 diabetes patients in all four CD4+ subsets. Because cDNA was sequenced instead of genomic DNA, activated cells with high expression could be over-represented, although the groups did not differ in activation or CD3 levels.

Material for sequencing was naive CD4+ T cells from blood. Explained via the paper, the cell subset or site label denotes: true naive CD4+ T cells. The TCR sequence derives from a woman aged 25 to 39 with type 1 diabetes. Recombination linked TRBV29-1 to TRBJ1-1, with the D gene call left open. The base sequence is TGCAGCGTTGACGGGAACACTGAAGCTTTCTTT. This codes for CSVDGNTEAFF.